This paragraph covers one TCR beta chain sequence. In germline, CDR1 is SGHNT, CDR2 YENEEA. CDR3 length equals 15 residues. The V end was cut by 5 bases, the J end by 4 bases, with 14 bases between. This specimen comes from a study of OX40 agonist ivuxolimab in advanced cancers. Some clones are missing from TCRdb's copy, which holds only in-frame ones; the method was immunoSEQ multiplex PCR. In the table there are approximately 38,000 clones, about nine tenths of which are singletons. The V call is TRBV11-3, the J call TRBJ2-2; D tentatively reads TRBD1 or TRBD2 (6 bases each). The clonotype originates from an adult with an advanced solid tumor such as melanoma, head and neck, liver or kidney cancer. This material consisted of CD4+ or CD8+ T cells sorted from blood, taken in a trial of the OX40 agonist ivuxolimab. CDR3 nucleotide sequence: TGTGCCAGCAGCCCCGGGGGCGGGATCACCGGGGAGCTGTTTTTT. Its protein is CASSPGGGITGELFF.